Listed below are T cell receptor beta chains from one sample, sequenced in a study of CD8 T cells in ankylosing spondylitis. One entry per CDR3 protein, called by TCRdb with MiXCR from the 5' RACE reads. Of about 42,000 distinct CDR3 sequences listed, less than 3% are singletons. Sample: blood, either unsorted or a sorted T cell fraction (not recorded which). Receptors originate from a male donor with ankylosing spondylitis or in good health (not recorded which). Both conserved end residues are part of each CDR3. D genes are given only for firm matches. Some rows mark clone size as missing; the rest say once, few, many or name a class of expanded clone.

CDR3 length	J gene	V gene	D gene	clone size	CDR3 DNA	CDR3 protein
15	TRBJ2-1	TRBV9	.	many	TGTGCCAGCAGCGTAGACGGGAGAGGCTACACTGAGCAGTTCTTC	CASSVDGRGYTEQFF
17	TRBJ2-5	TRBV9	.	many	TGTGCCAGCAGCGCCCGGTCTCCGGGACTCCTAGGAGTGACCCAGTACTTC	CASSARSPGLLGVTQYF
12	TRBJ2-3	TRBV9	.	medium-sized	TGTGCCAGCAGCGTATCCGGGGATACGCAGTATTTT	CASSVSGDTQYF
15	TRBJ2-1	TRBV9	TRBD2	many	TGTGCCAGCAGCACTAGCGTAGAGCGCTACAATGAGCAGTTCTTC	CASSTSVERYNEQFF
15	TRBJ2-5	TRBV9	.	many	TGTGCCAGCAGCCCCCGCTGGGACTTGGAAGAGACCCAGTACTTC	CASSPRWDLEETQYF
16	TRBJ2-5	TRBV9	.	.	TGTGCCAGCAGCGTAGGGTCTGGGGGAGCGCAAGAGACCCAGTACTTC	CASSVGSGGAQETQYF
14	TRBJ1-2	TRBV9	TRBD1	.	TGTGCCAGCACCCCGGACAGGGGTAACTATGGCTACACCTTC	CASTPDRGNYGYTF
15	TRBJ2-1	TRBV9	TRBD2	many	TGTGCCAGCAGCGTAATGCTAGCGGGCTTAGCTGAGCAGTTCTTC	CASSVMLAGLAEQFF
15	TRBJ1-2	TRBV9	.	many	TGTGCCAGCAGCGTAGCACAGGGAGCTAACTATGGCTACACCTTC	CASSVAQGANYGYTF
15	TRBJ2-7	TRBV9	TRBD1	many	TGTGCCAGCAGCGTAGGGGGGACAGGGTGGCACGAGCAGTACTTC	CASSVGGTGWHEQYF
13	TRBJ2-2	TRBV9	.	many	TGTGCCAGCAGCTGGAGTGACACCGGGGAGCTGTTTTTT	CASSWSDTGELFF
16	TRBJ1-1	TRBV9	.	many	TGTGCCAGCAGCGTAGATACTCGGGCAGGGTACACTGAAGCTTTCTTT	CASSVDTRAGYTEAFF
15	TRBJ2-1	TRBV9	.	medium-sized	TGTGCCAGCAGCGTAGGTATTAGCGACTACAATGAGCAGTTCTTC	CASSVGISDYNEQFF
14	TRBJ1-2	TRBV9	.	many	TGTGCCAGCAGCGTTTCCTCCGGGGACTATGGCTACACCTTC	CASSVSSGDYGYTF
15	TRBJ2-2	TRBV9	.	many	TGTGCCAGCAGCGATCGGGACTTGAACACCGGGGAGCTGTTTTTT	CASSDRDLNTGELFF
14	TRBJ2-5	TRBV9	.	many	TGTGCCAGCAGCGTAGAGGCGAGCCAGGAGACCCAGTACTTC	CASSVEASQETQYF
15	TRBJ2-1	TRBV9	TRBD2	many	TGTGCCAGCAGCGTGACTAGCGGGAGCGCTCATGAGCAGTTCTTC	CASSVTSGSAHEQFF
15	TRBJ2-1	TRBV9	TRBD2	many	TGTGCCAGCAGCGTCAGCGGGAGAAATAACAATGAGCAGTTCTTC	CASSVSGRNNNEQFF
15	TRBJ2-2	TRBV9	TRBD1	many	TGTGCCAGCAGCGTAGGGACAGGGGGTGCCGGGGAGCTGTTTTTT	CASSVGTGGAGELFF
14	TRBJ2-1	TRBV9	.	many	TGTGCCAGCAGCGTAGGGTCTCTGGGGTATGAGCAGTTCTTC	CASSVGSLGYEQFF
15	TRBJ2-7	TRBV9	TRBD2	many	TGTGCCAGCAGCGTAAGCGGGAGGGGACCCTACGAGCAGTACTTC	CASSVSGRGPYEQYF
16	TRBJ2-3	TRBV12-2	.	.	TGTGCAAGTCGCTTACCGACAGGGGGAGGGACAGATACGCAGTATTTT	CASRLPTGGGTDTQYF
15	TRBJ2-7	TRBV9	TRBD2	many	TGTGCCAGCAGCGTAGCTGGGACTAGGGTGTACGAGCAGTACTTC	CASSVAGTRVYEQYF
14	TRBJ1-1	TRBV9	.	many	TGTGCCAGCAGCCCAGCGGCGGCGAACACTGAAGCTTTCTTT	CASSPAAANTEAFF
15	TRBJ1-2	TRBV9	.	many	TGTGCCAGCAGCGCTAAAGGGCGGGGTAGAACAGGCTACACCTTC	CASSAKGRGRTGYTF